Shown below are 11 T cell receptor beta chains from a single sample sequenced in a study of blood T cells in healthy people across ages (dated by TCRdb to between 2014 and 2016). Library creation used 5' RACE. Sequencing used an Illumina HiSeq 2500. A second PCR of roughly 6 to 11 cycles was run with a J-beta primer mix and a sample-barcoded 5' primer. In-frame beta chains were kept once TCRdb had trimmed the public reads at Q25 with fastp and called clones with MiXCR. A single entry per CDR3 protein holds the most common genes and DNA from its merged rows. This sample is represented by 1.5 million to 1.9 million distinct CDR3 sequences; roughly 43% of them were singletons. The ten largest clones capture less than 5% of the sample. The sample was blood. All receptors derive from a woman aged 18-29 years in good health.

This chain links TRBV4-2 with TRBJ1-2; 8 bases agree with TRBD1. The CDR3 runs to 13 residues. After removal of 2 bases from V and 10 bases from J, the junction contained 6 bases not matched to a gene. CDR1 LGHNA and CDR2 YNFKEQ come from the germline V gene. The CDR3 protein is CASSQSVDRDYTF. In DNA form, the CDR3 reads TGTGCCAGCAGCCAAAGTGTGGACAGGGACTACACCTTC.

This clonotype was seen once. J is TRBJ2-3 and V is TRBV6-6; TRBD2 matches 8 bases. CDR1 is MNHNY and CDR2 is SVGAGI in the germline V gene (reference sequence). V dropped 6 bases and J dropped 5; count of bases not matched to a gene: 10. This CDR3 is 15 amino acids long. The CDR3 loop reads CASSISGGSRDTQYF. The CDR3 DNA reads as TGTGCCAGCAGCATAAGCGGGGGTTCTCGAGATACGCAGTATTTT.

In the case of this clonotype: Germline is not matched at one junction end, which may reflect a read error. The chain has TRBV7-9 and TRBJ1-2; TRBD1 aligns across 8 bases. The germline gives CDR1 SEHNR, CDR2 FQNEAQ (reference sequence). This CDR3 region has 16 residues. The CDR3 nucleotides read TGTGCCAGCAGCGCGACGACAGGGGCCGAAGGCTATGGATACACCTTC. Amino acid sequence: CASSATTGAEGYGYTF.

The chain has TRBV20-1 and TRBJ2-7; D is possibly TRBD2 (6 bases). Trimming took 5 bases from V and 2 from J, leaving 13 bases between them. There are 13 residues in the CDR3. Germline V gene lookup returns CDR1 DFQATT and CDR2 SNEGSKA (reference sequence). CDR3 sequence: CSAPRDGAYEQYF. The CDR3, as DNA: TGCAGTGCTCCGCGGGACGGGGCCTACGAGCAGTACTTC.

The chain recombines TRBV7-9 with TRBJ2-2, with TRBD1 matching 8 bases. The CDR3 is 16 amino acids. Trimming cost V 5 bases and J 0 bases; bases outside gene matches: 5. Germline CDR1 reads SEHNR; CDR2 reads FQNEAQ (reference sequence). In nucleotides, the CDR3 is TGTGCCAGCAGCACCTGGACAGGGACGAACACCGGGGAGCTGTTTTTT. Residues: CASSTWTGTNTGELFF.

This clonotype showed up many times. V usage is TRBV5-1 and J usage is TRBJ2-7, with TRBD2 identical over 12 bases. V lost 4 bases to trimming and J lost 3 bases; unmatched junction nucleotides: 11. The CDR3 loop spans 17 amino acids. Germline V CDR1 and CDR2: SGHRS, YFSETQ. The CDR3 DNA reads TGCGCCAGCAGCAGGGGGACTAGCGGGTCAGGGTTCTACGAGCAGTACTTC. Protein sequence: CASSRGTSGSGFYEQYF.

This clonotype showed up just once. This sequence joins TRBV3-1 and TRBJ2-1; D remains unclear. Near its end, the DNA agrees better with TRBJ2-7, so the J call may be wrong. The CDR3 runs to 14 residues. Germline values: CDR1 LGHDT, CDR2 YNNKEL (reference sequence). The CDR3 spells CASSQGRSNNEQYF. The CDR3, as DNA: TGTGCCAGCAGCCAAGGACGGTCTAACAATGAGCAGTACTTC.

V and J are TRBV20-1 and TRBJ2-3; TRBD2 is a possible D gene (6 bases). The V and J ends lost 5 bases and 6 bases respectively, with 15 bases between them. Per germline, CDR1 DFQATT and CDR2 SNEGSKA (reference sequence). This CDR3 has 13 residues. This CDR3 is CSARAGGVDTQYF. The CDR3 DNA reads TGCAGTGCTCGGGCGGGCGGGGTGGATACGCAGTATTTT.

Comment on this clonotype: At one end the junction does not follow the germline gene, possibly because of a read error. The chain links TRBV9 to TRBJ1-6, with D hard to call. The CDR3 consists of 15 residues. Germline V gene data show CDR1 as SGDLS and CDR2 as YYNGEE. CDR3 residues: CASSASPGLGSPLHF. Written as DNA, the CDR3 is TGTGCTAGCAGCGCCTCTCCGGGGTTAGGTTCACCCCTCCACTTT.

This clonotype has only a few counts. The chain links TRBV10-3 to TRBJ2-5, with TRBD2 matching 8 bases. The length of the CDR3 is 13 residues. Unmatched junction bases numbered 7, after V lost 10 bases and J lost 3 bases. Germline V gives CDR1 ENHRY, CDR2 SYGVKD. CDR3 residues: CATKGAGEETQYF. CDR3 nucleotide sequence: TGTGCCACGAAGGGAGCGGGGGAAGAGACCCAGTACTTC.

Only a few counts were recorded for this clonotype. This chain links TRBV29-1 with TRBJ2-1; 10 bases are shared with TRBD2. The CDR3 sequence is 18 residues long. The V gene's germline CDR1 is SQVTM and CDR2 ANQGSEA. As DNA, the CDR3 is TGCAGTCTGAATGGACTAGCGGAGAAGGTGAGCTCCTACAATGAGCAGTTCTTC. This codes for CSLNGLAEKVSSYNEQFF.